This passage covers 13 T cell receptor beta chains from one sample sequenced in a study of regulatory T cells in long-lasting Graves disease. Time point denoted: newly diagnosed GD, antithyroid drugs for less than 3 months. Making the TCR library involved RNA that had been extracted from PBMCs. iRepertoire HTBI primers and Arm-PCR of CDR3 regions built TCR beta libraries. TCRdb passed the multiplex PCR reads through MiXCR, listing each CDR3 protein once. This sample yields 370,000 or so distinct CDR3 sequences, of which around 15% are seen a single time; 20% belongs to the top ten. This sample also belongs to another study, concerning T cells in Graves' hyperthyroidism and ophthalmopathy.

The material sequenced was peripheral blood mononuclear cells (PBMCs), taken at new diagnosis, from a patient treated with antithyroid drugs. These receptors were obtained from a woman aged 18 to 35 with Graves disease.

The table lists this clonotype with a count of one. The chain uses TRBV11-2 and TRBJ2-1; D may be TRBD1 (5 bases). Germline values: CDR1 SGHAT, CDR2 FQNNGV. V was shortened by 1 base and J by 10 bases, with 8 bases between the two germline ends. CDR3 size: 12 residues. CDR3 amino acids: CASSLVGHEQFF. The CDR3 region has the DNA TGTGCCAGCAGCTTAGTGGGGCACGAGCAGTTCTTC. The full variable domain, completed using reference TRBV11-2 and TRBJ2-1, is EAGVAQSPRYKIIEKRQSVAFWCNPISGHATLYWYQQILGQGPKLLIQFQNNGVVDDSQLPKDRFSAERLKGVDSTLKIQPAKLEDSAVYLCASSLVGHEQFFGPGTRLTVL.

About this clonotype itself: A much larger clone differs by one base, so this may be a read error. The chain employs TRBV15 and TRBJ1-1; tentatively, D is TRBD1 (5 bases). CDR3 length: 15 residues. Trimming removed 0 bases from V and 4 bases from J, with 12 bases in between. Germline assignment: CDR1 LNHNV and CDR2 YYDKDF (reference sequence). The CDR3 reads CATSREWDPATEAFF. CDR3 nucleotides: TGTGCCACCAGCAGAGAATGGGACCCGGCCACTGAAGCTTTCTTT.

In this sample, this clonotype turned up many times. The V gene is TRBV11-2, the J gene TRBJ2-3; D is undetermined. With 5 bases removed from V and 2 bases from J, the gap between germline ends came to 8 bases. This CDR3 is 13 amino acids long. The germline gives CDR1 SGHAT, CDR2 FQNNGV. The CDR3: CASSRPNTDTQYF. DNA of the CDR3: TGTGCCAGCAGCCGACCCAACACAGATACGCAGTATTTT.

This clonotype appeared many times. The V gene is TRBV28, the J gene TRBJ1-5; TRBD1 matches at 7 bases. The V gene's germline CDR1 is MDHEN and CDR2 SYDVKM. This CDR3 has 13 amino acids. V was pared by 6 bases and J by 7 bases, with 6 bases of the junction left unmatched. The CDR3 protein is CASSDRAKQPQHF. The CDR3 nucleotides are TGTGCCAGCAGCGACAGGGCAAAACAGCCCCAGCATTTT.

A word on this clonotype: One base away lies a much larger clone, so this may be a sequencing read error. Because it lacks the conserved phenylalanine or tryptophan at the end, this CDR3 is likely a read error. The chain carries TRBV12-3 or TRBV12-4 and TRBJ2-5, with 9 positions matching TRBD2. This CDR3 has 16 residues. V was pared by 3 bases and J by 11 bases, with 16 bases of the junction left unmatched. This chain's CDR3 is CASSLRLREGPTSQYL. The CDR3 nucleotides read TGTGCCAGCAGTTTGCGTTTGCGGGAGGGCCCCACGTCACAGTACCTC.

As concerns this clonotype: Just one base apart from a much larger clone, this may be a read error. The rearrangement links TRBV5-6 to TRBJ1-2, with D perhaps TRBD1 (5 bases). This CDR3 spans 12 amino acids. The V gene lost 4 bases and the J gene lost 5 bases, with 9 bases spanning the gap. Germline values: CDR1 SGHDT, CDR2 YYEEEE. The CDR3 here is CASSRDEYGYTF. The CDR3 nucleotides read TGTGCCAGCAGCCGGGACGAGTATGGCTACACCTTC.

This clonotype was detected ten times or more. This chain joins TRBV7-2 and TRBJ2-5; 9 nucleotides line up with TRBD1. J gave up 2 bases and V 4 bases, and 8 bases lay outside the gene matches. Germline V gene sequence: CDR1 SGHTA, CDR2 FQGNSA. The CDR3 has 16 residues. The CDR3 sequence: CASSYHRQGVQETQYF. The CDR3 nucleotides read TGTGCCAGCAGCTACCACCGACAGGGGGTTCAAGAGACCCAGTACTTC.

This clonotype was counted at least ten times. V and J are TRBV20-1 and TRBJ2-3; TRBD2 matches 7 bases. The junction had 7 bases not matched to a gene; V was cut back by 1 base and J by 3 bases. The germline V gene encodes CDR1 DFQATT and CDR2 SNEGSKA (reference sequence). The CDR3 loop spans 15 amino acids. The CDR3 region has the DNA TGCAGTGCTAGAGGTGGCGGGGGTAATACAGATACGCAGTATTTT. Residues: CSARGGGGNTDTQYF.

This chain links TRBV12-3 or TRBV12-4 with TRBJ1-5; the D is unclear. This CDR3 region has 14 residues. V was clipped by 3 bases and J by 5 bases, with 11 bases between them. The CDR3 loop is CASSFVEGYQPQHF. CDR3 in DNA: TGTGCCAGCAGTTTCGTCGAGGGTTATCAGCCCCAGCATTTT.

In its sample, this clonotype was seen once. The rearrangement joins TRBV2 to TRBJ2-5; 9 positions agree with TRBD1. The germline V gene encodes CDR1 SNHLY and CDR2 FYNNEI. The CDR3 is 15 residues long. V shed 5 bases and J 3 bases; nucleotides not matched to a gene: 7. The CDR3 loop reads CASSLSGTGKETQYF. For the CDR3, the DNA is TGTGCCAGCAGTTTGTCCGGGACAGGGAAAGAGACCCAGTACTTC.

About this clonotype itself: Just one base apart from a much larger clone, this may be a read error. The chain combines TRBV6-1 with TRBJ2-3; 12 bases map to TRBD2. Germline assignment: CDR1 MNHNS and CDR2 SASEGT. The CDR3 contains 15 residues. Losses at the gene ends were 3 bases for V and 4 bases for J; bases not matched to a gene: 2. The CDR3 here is CASSDLAGGPDTQYF. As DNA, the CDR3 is TGTGCCAGCAGTGACCTAGCGGGAGGGCCAGATACGCAGTATTTT.

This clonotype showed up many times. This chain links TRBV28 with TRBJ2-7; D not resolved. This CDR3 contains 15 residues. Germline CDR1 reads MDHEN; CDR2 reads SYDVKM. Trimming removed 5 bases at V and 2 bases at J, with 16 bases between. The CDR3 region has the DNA TGTGCCAGCAGTCTAGACCCTGCGGATGCCTACGAGCAGTACTTC. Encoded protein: CASSLDPADAYEQYF. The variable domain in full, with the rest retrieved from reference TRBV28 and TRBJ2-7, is DVKVTQSSRYLVKRTGEKVFLECVQDMDHENMFWYRQDPGLGLRLIYFSYDVKMKEKGDIPEGYSVSREKKERFSLILESASTNQTSMYLCASSLDPADAYEQYFGPGTRLTVT.

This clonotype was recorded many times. The CDR3 loop reads CASSQADYGYTF. The CDR3 region has the DNA TGTGCCAGCAGCCAAGCGGACTATGGCTACACCTTC. The J gene is TRBJ1-2, the V gene TRBV3-1, with D unclear. The CDR3 sequence is 12 residues long. Germline-derived CDR1 and CDR2 are LGHDT and YNNKEL (reference sequence). The V gene lost 1 base and the J gene lost 3 bases, with 3 bases spanning the gap.